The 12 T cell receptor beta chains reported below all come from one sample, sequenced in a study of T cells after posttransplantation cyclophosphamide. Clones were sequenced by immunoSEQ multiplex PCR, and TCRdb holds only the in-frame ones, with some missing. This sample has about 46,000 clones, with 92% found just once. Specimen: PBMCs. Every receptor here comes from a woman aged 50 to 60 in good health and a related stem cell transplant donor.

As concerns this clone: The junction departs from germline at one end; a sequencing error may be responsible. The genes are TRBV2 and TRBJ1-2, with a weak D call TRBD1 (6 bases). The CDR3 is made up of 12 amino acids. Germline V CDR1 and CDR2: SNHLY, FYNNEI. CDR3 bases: TGTGCCAGCAGGACCGGACAGCCCTCCTATCTTTTC. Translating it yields CASRTGQPSYLF.

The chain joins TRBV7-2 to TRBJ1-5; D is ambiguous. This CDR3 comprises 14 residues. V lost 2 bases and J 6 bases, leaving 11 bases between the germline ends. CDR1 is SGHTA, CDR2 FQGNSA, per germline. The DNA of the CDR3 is TGTGCCAGCAGCTTAATGGGTCGAGGTCAGCCCCAGCATTTT. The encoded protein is CASSLMGRGQPQHF.

This chain's CDR3 is CASSIDRAGEQYF. The CDR3 nucleotides are TGCGCCAGCTCGATAGACAGGGCGGGCGAGCAGTACTTC. This chain connects TRBV10-1 to TRBJ2-7; 7 bases are a match to TRBD1. The germline V gene encodes CDR1 WNHNN and CDR2 SYGVQD (reference sequence). V dropped 8 bases and J dropped 6; count of bases not matched to a gene: 10. There are 13 residues in the CDR3.

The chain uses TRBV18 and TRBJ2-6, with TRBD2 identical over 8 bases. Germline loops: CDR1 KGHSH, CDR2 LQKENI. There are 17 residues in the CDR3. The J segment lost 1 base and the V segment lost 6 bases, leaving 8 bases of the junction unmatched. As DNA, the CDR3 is TGTGCCAGCTCCCGAGCGGGGGCGCCTTCTGGGGCCAACGTCCTGACTTTC. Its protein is CASSRAGAPSGANVLTF.

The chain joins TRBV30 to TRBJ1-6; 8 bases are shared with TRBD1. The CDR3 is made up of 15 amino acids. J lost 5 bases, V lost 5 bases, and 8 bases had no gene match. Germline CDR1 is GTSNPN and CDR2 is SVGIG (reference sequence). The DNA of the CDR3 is TGTGCCTGGGGATCCGGGACAGGCCATAATTCACCCCTCCACTTT. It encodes CAWGSGTGHNSPLHF.

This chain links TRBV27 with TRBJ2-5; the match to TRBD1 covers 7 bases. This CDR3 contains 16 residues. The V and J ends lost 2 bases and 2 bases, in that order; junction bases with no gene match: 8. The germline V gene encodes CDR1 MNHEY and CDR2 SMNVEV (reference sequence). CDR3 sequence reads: CASSLRDRVGQETQYF. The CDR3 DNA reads TGTGCCAGCAGTTTACGCGACAGGGTAGGGCAAGAGACCCAGTACTTC.

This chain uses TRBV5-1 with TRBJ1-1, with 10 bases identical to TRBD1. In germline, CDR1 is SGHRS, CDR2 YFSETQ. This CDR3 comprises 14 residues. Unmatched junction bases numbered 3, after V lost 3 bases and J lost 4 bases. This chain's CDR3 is CASSSGQGRTEAFF. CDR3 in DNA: TGCGCCAGCAGCTCGGGACAGGGGCGCACTGAAGCTTTCTTT.

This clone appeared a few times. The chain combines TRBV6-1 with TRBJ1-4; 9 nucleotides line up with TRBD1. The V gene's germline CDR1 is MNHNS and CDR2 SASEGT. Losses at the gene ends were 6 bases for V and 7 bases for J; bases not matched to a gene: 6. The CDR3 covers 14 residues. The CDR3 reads CASREQGAGEKLFF. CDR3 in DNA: TGTGCCAGCAGGGAACAGGGGGCAGGTGAAAAACTGTTTTTT.

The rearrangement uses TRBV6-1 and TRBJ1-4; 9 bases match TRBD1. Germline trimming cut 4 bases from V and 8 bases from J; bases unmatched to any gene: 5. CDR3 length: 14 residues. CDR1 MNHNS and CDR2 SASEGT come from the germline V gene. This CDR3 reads CASSVGQGSEKLFF. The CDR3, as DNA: TGTGCCAGCAGTGTTGGACAGGGGAGCGAAAAACTGTTTTTT.

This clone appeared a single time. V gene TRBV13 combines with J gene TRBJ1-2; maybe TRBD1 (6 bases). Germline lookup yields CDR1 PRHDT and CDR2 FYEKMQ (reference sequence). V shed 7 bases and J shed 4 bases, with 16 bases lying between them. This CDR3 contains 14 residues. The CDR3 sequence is CASTSQGFRYGYTF. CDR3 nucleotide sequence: TGTGCCAGCACCTCACAGGGTTTCCGCTATGGCTACACCTTC.

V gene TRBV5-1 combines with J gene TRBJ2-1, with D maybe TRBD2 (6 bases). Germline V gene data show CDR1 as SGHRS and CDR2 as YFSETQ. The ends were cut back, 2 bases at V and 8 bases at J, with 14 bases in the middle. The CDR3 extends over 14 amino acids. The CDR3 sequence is CASSFLGGEDEQFF. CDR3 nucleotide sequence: TGCGCCAGCAGCTTCCTAGGAGGGGAGGATGAGCAGTTCTTC.

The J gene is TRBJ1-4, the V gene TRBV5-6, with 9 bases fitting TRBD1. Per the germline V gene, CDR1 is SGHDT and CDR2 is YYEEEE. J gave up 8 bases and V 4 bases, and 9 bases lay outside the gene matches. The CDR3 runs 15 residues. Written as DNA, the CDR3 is TGTGCCAGCAGCAGATACAGGGGGCGAGGGGAAAAACTGTTTTTT. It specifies CASSRYRGRGEKLFF. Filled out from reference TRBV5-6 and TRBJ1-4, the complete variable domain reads DAGVTQSPTHLIKTRGQQVTLRCSPKSGHDTVSWYQQALGQGPQFIFQYYEEEERQRGNFPDRFSGHQFPNYSSELNVNALLLGDSALYLCASSRYRGRGEKLFFGSGTQLSVL.